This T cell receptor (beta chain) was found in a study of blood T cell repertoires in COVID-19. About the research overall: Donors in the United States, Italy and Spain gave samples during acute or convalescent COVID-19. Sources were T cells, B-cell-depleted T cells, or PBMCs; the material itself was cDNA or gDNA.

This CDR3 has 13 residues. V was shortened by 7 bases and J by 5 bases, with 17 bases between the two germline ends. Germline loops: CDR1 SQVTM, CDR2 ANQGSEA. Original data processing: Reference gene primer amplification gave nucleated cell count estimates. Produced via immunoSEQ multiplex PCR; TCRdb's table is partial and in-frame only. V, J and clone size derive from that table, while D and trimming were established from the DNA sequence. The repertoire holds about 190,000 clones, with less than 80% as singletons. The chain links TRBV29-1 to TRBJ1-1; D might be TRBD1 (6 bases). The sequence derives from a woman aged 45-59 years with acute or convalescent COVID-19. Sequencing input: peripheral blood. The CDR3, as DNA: TGCAGCGCCGCACAGGGTCAAGGAACTGAAGCTTTCTTT. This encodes CSAAQGQGTEAFF.